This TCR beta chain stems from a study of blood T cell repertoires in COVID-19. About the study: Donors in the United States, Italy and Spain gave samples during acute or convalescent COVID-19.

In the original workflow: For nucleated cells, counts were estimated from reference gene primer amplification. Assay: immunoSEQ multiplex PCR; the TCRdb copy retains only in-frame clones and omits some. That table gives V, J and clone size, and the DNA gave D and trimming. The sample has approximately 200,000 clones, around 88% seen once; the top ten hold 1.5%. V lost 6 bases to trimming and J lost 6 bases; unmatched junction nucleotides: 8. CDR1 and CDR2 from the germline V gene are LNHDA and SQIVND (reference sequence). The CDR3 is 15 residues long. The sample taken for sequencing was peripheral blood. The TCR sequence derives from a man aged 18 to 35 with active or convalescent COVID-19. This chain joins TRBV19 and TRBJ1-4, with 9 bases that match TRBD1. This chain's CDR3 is CASRKPGQGDEKLFF. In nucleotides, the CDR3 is TGTGCCAGTAGGAAACCGGGACAGGGAGATGAAAAACTGTTTTTT.